The 20 T cell receptor beta chains reported below all come from one sample, sequenced in a study of shared clonotypes between healthy human individuals. Method: immunoSEQ multiplex PCR; TCRdb's copy keeps in-frame clones and lacks some. The data hold hundreds of thousands of clones, with less than 97% observed a single time. Naive CD8 cells were CD45RO-negative, positively selected for CCR7, excluding terminally differentiated effector memory CD45RA+ cells. The sequenced material came from naive CD8+ T cells sorted from blood. The receptors were sampled from a woman aged 25 to 39 in good health.

In regard to this clone: Sequence at one end of the junction differs from germline and may be a read error. The chain links TRBV2 to TRBJ2-7; possibly TRBD2 for D (6 bases). The CDR3 has 15 residues. Germline CDR1 SNHLY, CDR2 FYNNEI. The CDR3 protein is CASREGLARSYEQYF. As DNA, the CDR3 is TGTGCCAGCAGGGAAGGCCTAGCGCGTTCCTACGAGCAGTACTTC. The complete variable domain, with remaining parts taken from reference TRBV2 and TRBJ2-7, reads EPEVTQTPSHQVTQMGQEVILRCVPISNHLYFYWYRQILGQKVEFLVSFYNNEISEKSEIFDDQFSVERPDGSNFTLKIRSTKLEDSAMYFCASREGLARSYEQYFGPGTRLTVT.

This clone has a single count. The V and J genes are TRBV12-5 and TRBJ2-7, with 8 bases lining up with TRBD1. CDR1 and CDR2 from the germline V gene are LGHNT and FRNRAP. CDR3 length: 17 amino acids. With V trimmed by 4 bases and J by 0 bases, 11 bases remained unmatched. The CDR3 DNA is TGTGCTAGTGGTTCTAGGGACAGGCAAACAACCTCCTACGAGCAGTACTTC. Encoded protein: CASGSRDRQTTSYEQYF. The full variable domain, in which reference TRBV12-5 and TRBJ2-7 provide the parts outside the CDR3, is DARVTQTPRHKVTEMGQEVTMRCQPILGHNTVFWYRQTMMQGLELLAYFRNRAPLDDSGMPKDRFSAEMPDATLATLKIQPSEPRDSAVYFCASGSRDRQTTSYEQYFGPGTRLTVT.

The chain couples TRBV13 to TRBJ2-2; no definite D call. The CDR3 sequence is 14 residues long. Trimming shortened V by 2 bases and J by 0 bases, and 4 bases separated the two germline ends. Looked up from germline, CDR1 is PRHDT and CDR2 is FYEKMQ (reference sequence). The CDR3 DNA reads TGTGCCAGCAGCTTATCCCCGAACACCGGGGAGCTGTTTTTT. It encodes CASSLSPNTGELFF.

Turning to this clone: This same CDR3 is encoded by further DNA sequences in the sample. This chain connects TRBV29-1 to TRBJ2-7; TRBD2 matches at 10 bases. Germline CDR1 reads SQVTM; CDR2 reads ANQGSEA. CDR3 size: 16 residues. V shed 3 bases, J shed 3 bases, and the junction held 11 bases outside the gene matches. CDR3 in amino acids: CSVEDGRTSGIYEQYF. CDR3 bases: TGCAGCGTTGAGGATGGGAGGACTAGCGGTATCTACGAGCAGTACTTC.

The V and J genes are TRBV2 and TRBJ2-3; the match to TRBD1 covers 9 bases. The CDR3 has 17 residues. J was trimmed by 3 bases and V by 8 bases; bases with no gene match: 15. In germline, CDR1 is SNHLY, CDR2 FYNNEI. CDR3 region: CASLTEMWDRETDTQYF. CDR3 sequence (DNA): TGTGCCAGCCTTACCGAAATGTGGGACAGGGAGACAGATACGCAGTATTTT.

V and J are TRBV6-1 and TRBJ1-4; D is unclear. In germline, CDR1 is MNHNS, CDR2 SASEGT. Trimming took 2 bases from V and 5 from J, leaving 15 bases between them. This CDR3 contains 16 residues. The CDR3 is CASSELLGGENEKLFF. In nucleotides, the CDR3 is TGTGCCAGCAGTGAATTGCTGGGTGGGGAGAATGAAAAACTGTTTTTT.

The gene calls are TRBV7-2 and TRBJ2-7; a weak D match, TRBD1 (6 bases). The germline CDR1 and CDR2 sequences are SGHTA and FQGNSA. Between the trimmed V and J ends, which lost 4 bases and 3 bases, there was a span of 16 bases. CDR3 length equals 15 residues. The CDR3 is CASSSGTLGGYEQYF. The CDR3 region has the DNA TGTGCCAGCAGCTCCGGGACATTAGGGGGCTACGAGCAGTACTTC.

The chain employs TRBV27 and TRBJ1-5; the D is unclear. The CDR3 length is 12 residues. CDR1 MNHEY and CDR2 SMNVEV come from the germline V gene (reference sequence). The V and J ends lost 4 bases and 3 bases respectively, with 4 bases between them. The CDR3 coding sequence is TGTGCCAGCAGTTCCCACAATCAGCCCCAGCATTTT. It translates to CASSSHNQPQHF.

The V gene is TRBV28, the J gene TRBJ2-5; TRBD1 is a possible D gene (6 bases). The CDR3 spans 17 residues. Per germline, CDR1 MDHEN and CDR2 SYDVKM. The V end was cut by 2 bases, the J end by 5 bases, with 21 bases between. The CDR3 sequence: CASSLANITRGGETQYF. As DNA, the CDR3 is TGTGCCAGCAGTTTAGCAAATATTACCAGGGGTGGGGAGACCCAGTACTTC.

This rearrangement joins TRBV5-3 to TRBJ2-1, with D perhaps matching TRBD2 (5 bases). TRBV5-3 is placed among ORFs of uncertain function. Trimming cost V 0 bases and J 1 base, with 11 bases left between them. The CDR3 has 16 residues. CDR3 sequence (DNA): TGTGCCAGAAGCTTGGTCGAGCGGTTTTCCTACAATGAGCAGTTCTTC. This translates into CARSLVERFSYNEQFF.

The rearrangement links TRBV2 to TRBJ2-5; 10 nucleotides align to TRBD2. The CDR3 runs to 16 residues. Germline CDR1 SNHLY, CDR2 FYNNEI. V dropped 4 bases and J dropped 5; count of bases not matched to a gene: 10. As DNA, the CDR3 is TGTGCCAGCAGTGGGGTTCTAGCGGGAGAGTCGGAGACCCAGTACTTC. Amino acid sequence: CASSGVLAGESETQYF.

This clone was counted only a few times. This chain connects TRBV19 to TRBJ1-5; D unclear. The germline V and J ends were trimmed by 8 bases and 3 bases, with 8 bases remaining between them. This CDR3 comprises 12 residues. CDR1 is LNHDA and CDR2 is SQIVND in the germline V gene (reference sequence). As DNA, the CDR3 is TGTGCCAGTTCCTTCCCCAATCAGCCCCAGCATTTT. As protein: CASSFPNQPQHF.

This clone was observed a single time. The chain links TRBV4-1 to TRBJ2-7; TRBD2 matches 7 bases. Germline loops: CDR1 MGHRA, CDR2 YSYEKL. The CDR3 consists of 13 residues. V shed 5 bases, J shed 6 bases, and the junction held 7 bases outside the gene matches. CDR3 DNA sequence: TGCGCCAGCAGCAAGAGCGGGAAAGGCGAGCAGTACTTC. Protein sequence: CASSKSGKGEQYF.

About this clone: Other DNA sequences of this sample code for an identical CDR3. The V gene is TRBV28, the J gene TRBJ1-5; D possibly corresponds to TRBD1 (5 bases). This CDR3 spans 14 amino acids. CDR1 is MDHEN and CDR2 is SYDVKM in the germline V gene. The V and J ends lost 2 bases and 1 base respectively, with 6 bases between them. The CDR3 nucleotides read TGTGCCAGCAGTTTAGGGGGGAGCAATCAGCCCCAGCATTTT. Amino acid sequence: CASSLGGSNQPQHF. The full variable domain, rest sourced from reference TRBV28 and TRBJ1-5, is DVKVTQSSRYLVKRTGEKVFLECVQDMDHENMFWYRQDPGLGLRLIYFSYDVKMKEKGDIPEGYSVSREKKERFSLILESASTNQTSMYLCASSLGGSNQPQHFGDGTRLSIL.

The DNA of the CDR3 is TGTGCCAGCTGCCCAGGGTCCCGCTCTGGAAACACCATATATTTT. Residues: CASCPGSRSGNTIYF. The chain employs TRBV6-1 and TRBJ1-3; D may be TRBD1 (5 bases). Per the germline V gene, CDR1 is MNHNS and CDR2 is SASEGT. Trimming pared 8 bases from V and 0 bases from J, leaving 14 bases between. This CDR3 contains 15 residues.

The chain recombines TRBV4-1 with TRBJ2-7; 8 bases are a match to TRBD1. Germline-derived CDR1 and CDR2 are MGHRA and YSYEKL. The CDR3 extends over 16 amino acids. Trimming took 0 bases from V and 3 from J; bases not matched to a gene: 7. The CDR3, as DNA: TGCGCCAGCAGCCAAGATCGGGACAGGAGATACTACGAGCAGTACTTC. The encoded protein is CASSQDRDRRYYEQYF.

This chain connects TRBV28 to TRBJ2-2; D is unresolved. The length of the CDR3 is 14 residues. Germline values: CDR1 MDHEN, CDR2 SYDVKM. V dropped 3 bases and J dropped 5 bases, with 10 bases sitting between them. Written as DNA, the CDR3 is TGTGCCAGCAGTTTCACAGAAGGGACCGGGGAGCTGTTTTTT. The encoded protein is CASSFTEGTGELFF.

The chain employs TRBV28 and TRBJ2-7; D perhaps matches TRBD2 (6 bases). The CDR3 spans 14 residues. The V end was cut by 7 bases, the J end by 0 bases, with 13 bases between. From germline, CDR1 is MDHEN and CDR2 SYDVKM. CDR3 nucleotides: TGTGCCAGCACCCCGGCGGGGAGCTCCTACGAGCAGTACTTC. It encodes CASTPAGSSYEQYF.

This sequence joins TRBV28 and TRBJ2-7; 8 bases map to TRBD2. Germline trimming cut 1 base from V and 4 bases from J; bases unmatched to any gene: 12. The germline gives CDR1 MDHEN, CDR2 SYDVKM. The CDR3 contains 17 residues. The CDR3 here is CASSLSSLAGGLYEQYF. The CDR3 DNA sequence: TGTGCCAGCAGTTTATCCTCGTTGGCGGGAGGTCTTTACGAGCAGTACTTC.

The chain combines TRBV7-6 with TRBJ2-1; the match to TRBD1 covers 8 bases. The germline V gene encodes CDR1 SGHVS and CDR2 FNYEAQ. V shed 1 base and J 8 bases; nucleotides not matched to a gene: 13. CDR3 length equals 17 residues. The CDR3 protein is CASSLGVAGGLNDEQFF. In DNA, the CDR3 is TGTGCCAGCAGCTTAGGAGTCGCAGGGGGCTTAAATGATGAGCAGTTCTTC.